This record covers a single T cell receptor (beta chain). Its cognate antigen has yet to be identified. Base qualities are missing; no much larger clone stands one base away. The data derive from a study of shared clonotypes between healthy human individuals (dated by TCRdb to the early 2020s). A note on the overall study: Three men and two women, aged 18 to 49 years, made up the cohort. Per donor, three plates each were used for CD4 naive and CD4 memory, two for CD8 naive, and one for CD8 memory. Libraries were prepared and TCR repertoires were sequenced by different laboratories using diverse techniques, in order to increase sequencing depth and limit assay-specific biases. Per donor, leukapheresis produced somewhere between about 0.94 and 10 billion PBMCs. To estimate repertoire size and how much clonotype sharing occurs between individuals, the study deeply sequenced the blood TCR repertoires of five healthy adults. The full study reports these points: Estimated clonotype richness was generally larger for naive than for memory subsets. Sharing across a few donors was observed for around 5% of naive CD4, about 4% of naive CD8, 2% to 2.5% of memory CD4, and about 0.39% of memory CD8 clonotypes. Even with the large sequencing depth, rarefaction of the sorted-subset datasets indicated that sequencing was incomplete. Compared with non-shared clonotypes, the clonotypes found in all four sorted-subset donors had higher generation probabilities. Based on pairwise subsampling, the degree of clonotype sharing among donors was expected to be affected by sequencing depth. Because the study included a small number of donors, the genetic and exposure-history diversity represented was limited. Sampling was limited to blood, and TCR repertoires in tissue likely differ from TCR repertoires in blood.

V is pruned by 0 bases and J by 4 bases, leaving 7 bases of the junction without a gene match. There are 16 amino acids in the CDR3, from cysteine to phenylalanine inclusive. The read is trimmed to its CDR3 DNA, 48 bases read in frame from base 1. The germline V gene encodes CDR1 SGDLS and CDR2 YYNGEE. Using the deep immunoSEQ assay, multiplex PCR amplified TCR CDR3 regions from genomic DNA. For each cell subset, the extracted genomic DNA was distributed evenly across all wells of several immunoSEQ 96-well plates, and each plate served as one replicate. Each replicate PCR for sorted subsets received about 180 ng genomic DNA, equal to about 30,000 T cell genomes. Purified libraries were measured with a Qubit 3.0 fluorometer, size-checked on a Bioanalyzer 2100, and measured again with the KAPA Library Quantification kit. Each immunoSEQ 96-well plate was sequenced on its own single-read 150-cycle Illumina NextSeq 550 flow cell. Processing in the source paper ran as follows. Because the immunoSEQ output included only junctional sequences and no quality scores, the filtering could not be the same as the filtering used for full-length reads. To assign V/J genes and CDR3, sequences were annotated using PyIR, a Python wrapper for IgBLAST v1.9, with IMGT germline references. Reads were removed for weak V/J assignments (E-value above 1e-6), missing CDR3, stop codons, out-of-frame junctions, or ambiguous translated residues. V3J clonotypes were defined as sequences sharing an identical inferred V gene, J gene, and CDR3 amino acid sequence. To compute the percentage overlap between repertoires, the number of shared unique clonotypes was divided by the size of the smaller repertoire. Richness of each repertoire was evaluated using RTK rarefaction, the Chao1 estimator, and Recon v2.1 estimates of unobserved clonotypes. For all TCRbeta clonotypes obtained by the gDNA method from four donors, generation probabilities were computed with OLGA. Sourced from immuneACCESS, this table was stored by TCRdb with only in-frame sequences that have V and J called. A share of the clones is absent; for the studies checked, an unresolved V gene accounts for under half, and the remainder has no known explanation. D and trimming come from the DNA, and the V and J calls and clone size come from that table. Here the sample has approximately 810,000 clones; nearly 95% occur a single time. Under 30% of the sample rests with the top ten.

CD8 naive samples were CD45RO-negative cells positively selected for CCR7, giving a CD45RA+CCR7+ population that excluded TemRA cells. The donors were healthy, HIV-negative adults who had no recently reported acute infections or vaccinations. Every donor was a Caucasian adult residing in Nashville, Tennessee, USA. Blood was obtained by leukapheresis, after which PBMCs were separated by Ficoll-Histopaque density gradient centrifugation and cryopreserved in liquid nitrogen vapor phase. Purity and quantity of every magnetically sorted T cell population were checked by analytical flow cytometry. From each sorted fraction, genomic DNA was isolated and quantified by UV absorbance on a Nanodrop 2000c.

This clonotype originated in a man aged 25 to 40 in good health. The rearranged chain carries TRBV9 and TRBJ2-5, with 9 bases aligning to TRBD2. What was sequenced was naive CD8+ T cells sorted from blood. The cell subset or site label here, explained by the study, means: CD45RA+CCR7+. The DNA sequence reads TGTGCCAGCAGCGTAGTACCGCGGGAGGGCTTAGAGACCCAGTACTTC. Its translation reads: CASSVVPREGLETQYF.